This T cell receptor (beta chain) was recorded in a study of blood T cell repertoires in COVID-19. Overall study: The cDNA or gDNA used as material had been derived from T cells, B-cell-depleted T cells, or PBMCs.

CDR1 is LGHNA and CDR2 is YSLEER in the germline V gene. V was pared by 0 bases and J by 0 bases, with 8 bases between. This CDR3 has 16 residues. Cohort placement rested on clinical history that participants reported themselves. Donors in Cohort 3 who had recovered were those with two negative PCRs, healthcare professional clearance, or resolution of their symptoms. Original methodology: Reference gene primer amplification in the assay estimated nucleated cell counts. The protocol was immunoSEQ multiplex PCR, while the TCRdb copy is restricted to in-frame clones and leaves out a portion. V and J calls and clone size are as listed in that table; D and trimming were resolved from the DNA. The sample lists 250,000 or so clones; 86% were seen once. This clone was seen once.

The receptor comes from a woman in her forties or fifties who had recovered from COVID-19. The gene calls are TRBV4-3 and TRBJ1-4, with D hard to call. Sequencing was performed on PBMCs or T cells enriched from blood (not recorded which). The CDR3 DNA reads TGCGCCAGCAGCCAAGATTTCGGTGCAACTAATGAAAAACTGTTTTTT. This translates into CASSQDFGATNEKLFF.